This TCR beta chain was recorded in a study of blood T cell repertoires in COVID-19. The study drew participants aged about 18 to 89 years from approximately 25 US areas. Participants had their cohort set by participant-reported clinical history. Sequencing used immunoSEQ multiplex PCR; TCRdb keeps in-frame clones, though not all of them. The sample comprises approximately 390,000 clones, approximately 87% of which are singletons, and roughly 9.4% rests with the top ten. The CDR3 sequence is 16 residues long. Germline V lookup: CDR1 LGHNA, CDR2 YSLEER. V was clipped by 0 bases and J by 4 bases, with 15 bases between them.

The TCR sequence derives from a woman between 50 and 59 years old who had recovered from COVID-19. The sample comprised PBMCs or T cells enriched from blood (not recorded which). This sequence joins TRBV4-3 and TRBJ1-1; weak D call: TRBD1 (6 bases). CDR3 in amino acids: CASSQDSGRGSTEAFF. The CDR3 DNA reads TGCGCCAGCAGCCAAGATAGTGGCAGGGGAAGCACTGAAGCTTTCTTT.